Relative to its sample, the clone carrying this T cell receptor beta chain is large. These data belong to a study of patients and donors after allogeneic stem cell transplantation. Germline V CDR1 and CDR2: MNHEY, SVGEGT. The CDR3 loop spans 16 amino acids. Germline trimming cut 6 bases from V and 1 base from J; bases unmatched to any gene: 11. One entry per CDR3 protein, called by TCRdb with MiXCR from the RT-PCR reads. The sample includes under 2,000 distinct CDR3 sequences, about 23% of them seen just once. The sequence came from a human donor who was either an allogeneic HSCT recipient or a stem cell or donor lymphocyte infusion donor (not recorded which). It is not recorded whose cells these are; they may come from a transplant donor. The chain combines TRBV6-2 or TRBV6-3 with TRBJ2-7; 8 bases align to TRBD1. The sample consisted of blood, either unsorted or a sorted T cell fraction (not recorded which). The DNA of the CDR3 is TGTGCCAGCAGGCAGGAACGGACAGGGCTTTCCTACGAGCAGTACTTC. It codes for CASRQERTGLSYEQYF.